This T cell receptor (beta chain) was found in a study of blood T cell repertoires in COVID-19. Whole-study context: Samples taken during acute and convalescent COVID-19 were collected in the United States, Italy and Spain.

This table comes from immunoSEQ multiplex PCR, and its TCRdb copy is limited to in-frame clones, with some not included. Of 300,000 to 450,000 clones listed, 81% are singletons. Germline CDR1 reads SGHTA; CDR2 reads FQGNSA. V dropped 4 bases and J dropped 2; count of bases not matched to a gene: 9. This CDR3 spans 17 amino acids. The sample was peripheral blood. The rearrangement joins TRBV7-2 to TRBJ1-5, with 9 bases aligning to TRBD1. The TCR was taken from a human donor with acute or convalescent COVID-19. The donor label of this sample is uncertain. The CDR3 sequence is CASSSTGGGSGNQPQHF. The CDR3 DNA follows: TGTGCCAGCAGCTCAACAGGGGGCGGTTCGGGCAATCAGCCCCAGCATTTT.